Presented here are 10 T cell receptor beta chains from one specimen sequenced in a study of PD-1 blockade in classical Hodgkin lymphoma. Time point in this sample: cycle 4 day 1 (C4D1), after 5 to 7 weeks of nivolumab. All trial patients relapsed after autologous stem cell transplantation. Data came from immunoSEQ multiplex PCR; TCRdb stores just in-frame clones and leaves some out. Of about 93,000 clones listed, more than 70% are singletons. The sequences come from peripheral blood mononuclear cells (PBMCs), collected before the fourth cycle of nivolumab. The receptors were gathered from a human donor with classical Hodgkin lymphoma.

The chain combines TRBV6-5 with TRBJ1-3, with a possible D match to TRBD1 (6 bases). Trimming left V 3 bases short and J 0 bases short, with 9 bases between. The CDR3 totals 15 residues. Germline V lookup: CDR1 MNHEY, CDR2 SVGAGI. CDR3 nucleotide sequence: TGTGCCAGCAGTTATGGGGACAACTCTGGAAACACCATATATTTT. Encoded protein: CASSYGDNSGNTIYF.

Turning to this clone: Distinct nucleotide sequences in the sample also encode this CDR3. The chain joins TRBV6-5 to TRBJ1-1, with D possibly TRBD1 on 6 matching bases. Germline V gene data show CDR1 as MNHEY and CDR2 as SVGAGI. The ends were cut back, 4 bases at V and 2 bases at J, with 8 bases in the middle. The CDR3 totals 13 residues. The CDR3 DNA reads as TGTGCCAGCAGTTCGACAGGCAACACTGAAGCTTTCTTT. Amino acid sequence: CASSSTGNTEAFF.

The DNA of the CDR3 is TGTGCCAGCAGCTCGCCTGGACAGGGATCTAATTCACCCCTCCACTTT. Translating it yields CASSSPGQGSNSPLHF. The rearrangement uses TRBV7-2 and TRBJ1-6; TRBD1 matches 8 bases. The CDR3 contains 16 residues. The V segment lost 4 bases and the J segment 6 bases; nucleotides outside the gene matches: 8. Germline values: CDR1 SGHTA, CDR2 FQGNSA.

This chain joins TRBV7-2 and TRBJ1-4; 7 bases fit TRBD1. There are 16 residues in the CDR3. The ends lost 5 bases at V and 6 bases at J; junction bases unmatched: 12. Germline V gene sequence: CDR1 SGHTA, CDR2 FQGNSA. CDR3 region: CASSPTGRRDYEKLFF. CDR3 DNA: TGTGCCAGCAGCCCGACAGGGCGACGAGATTATGAAAAACTGTTTTTT.

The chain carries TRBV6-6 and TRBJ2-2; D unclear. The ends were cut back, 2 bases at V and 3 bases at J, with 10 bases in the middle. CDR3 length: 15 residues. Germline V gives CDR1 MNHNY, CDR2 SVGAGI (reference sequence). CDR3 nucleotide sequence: TGTGCCAGCAGTTACACGCCGGCGGACACCGGGGAGCTGTTTTTT. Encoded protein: CASSYTPADTGELFF.

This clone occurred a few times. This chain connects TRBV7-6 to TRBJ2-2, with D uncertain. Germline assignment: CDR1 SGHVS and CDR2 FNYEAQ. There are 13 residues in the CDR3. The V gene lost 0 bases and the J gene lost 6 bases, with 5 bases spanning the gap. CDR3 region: CASSLAGSGELFF. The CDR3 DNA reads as TGTGCCAGCAGCTTAGCAGGGTCCGGGGAGCTGTTTTTT.

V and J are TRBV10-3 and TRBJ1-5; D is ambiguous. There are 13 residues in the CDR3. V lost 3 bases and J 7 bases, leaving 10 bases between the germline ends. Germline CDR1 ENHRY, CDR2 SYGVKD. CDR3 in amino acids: CAISDREDQPQHF. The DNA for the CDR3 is TGTGCCATCAGTGATCGAGAGGACCAGCCCCAGCATTTT.

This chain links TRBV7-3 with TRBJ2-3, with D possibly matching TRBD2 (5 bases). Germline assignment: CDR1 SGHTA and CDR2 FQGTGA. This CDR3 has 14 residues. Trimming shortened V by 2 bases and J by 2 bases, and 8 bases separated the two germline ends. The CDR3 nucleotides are TGTGCCAGCAGCTTACGGGATTTCACAGATACGCAGTATTTT. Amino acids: CASSLRDFTDTQYF.

The CDR3 loop is CASSLGNSPLHF. The CDR3, as DNA: TGCGCCAGCAGCTTGGGTAATTCACCCCTCCACTTT. The chain is built from TRBV5-1 and TRBJ1-6; D call uncertain. Germline lookup yields CDR1 SGHRS and CDR2 YFSETQ. The CDR3 is 12 amino acids. With 0 bases removed from V and 6 bases from J, the gap between germline ends came to 1 base.

The CDR3 reads CASRELAVTGELFF. The CDR3 DNA reads as TGTGCCAGCAGGGAACTAGCGGTCACCGGGGAGCTGTTTTTT. The V gene is TRBV6-6, the J gene TRBJ2-2, with 8 bases that match TRBD2. The CDR3 extends over 14 amino acids. Per the germline V gene, CDR1 is MNHNY and CDR2 is SVGAGI (reference sequence). V shed 6 bases, J shed 4 bases, and the junction held 4 bases outside the gene matches.